This is a list of T cell receptor beta chains from one sample in a study of naive and memory T cell subsets. TCRdb processed the 5' RACE reads anew with MiXCR; each CDR3 protein has one entry. The sample yields tens of thousands of distinct CDR3 sequences, 4% to 5% seen once. The receptors come from a male donor in good health. Each CDR3 is given with its conserved first and last residue. The order of the fields is J gene, clone size, V gene, D gene, CDR3 protein, CDR3 DNA. A D gene is named only where the DNA matches it firmly. A clone size is listed for some rows: how often the clone was seen (once, few, many), or a class if it is expanded.

J gene: TRBJ2-3; clone size: few; V gene: TRBV29-1; D gene: -; CDR3 protein: CSVEPSWAGGTDTQYF; CDR3 DNA: TGCAGCGTTGAACCATCCTGGGCCGGAGGCACAGATACGCAGTATTTT
J gene: TRBJ1-1; clone size: -; V gene: TRBV20-1; D gene: TRBD1; CDR3 protein: CSARDQEGASNTEAFF; CDR3 DNA: TGCAGTGCTAGAGATCAAGAGGGGGCTTCAAACACTGAAGCTTTCTTT
J gene: TRBJ2-7; clone size: many; V gene: TRBV19; D gene: -; CDR3 protein: CASSHDYSYEQYF; CDR3 DNA: TGTGCCAGTAGCCACGACTACTCGTACGAGCAGTACTTC
J gene: TRBJ2-1; clone size: many; V gene: TRBV14; D gene: -; CDR3 protein: CASSPTRLLSSYNEQFF; CDR3 DNA: TGTGCCAGCAGCCCTACCAGACTACTTAGCTCCTACAATGAGCAGTTCTTC
J gene: TRBJ2-6; clone size: many; V gene: TRBV29-1; D gene: -; CDR3 protein: CSAGVAGNYISGANVLTF; CDR3 DNA: TGCAGCGCCGGGGTGGCAGGCAACTACATCTCTGGGGCCAACGTCCTGACTTTC
J gene: TRBJ2-7; clone size: many; V gene: TRBV27; D gene: -; CDR3 protein: CASSDFREQYF; CDR3 DNA: TGTGCCAGCAGTGACTTCCGCGAGCAGTACTTC
J gene: TRBJ1-1; clone size: medium-sized; V gene: TRBV28; D gene: -; CDR3 protein: CASSPGRGVTEAFF; CDR3 DNA: TGTGCCAGCAGTCCCGGACGGGGGGTCACTGAAGCTTTCTTT
J gene: TRBJ2-1; clone size: many; V gene: TRBV9; D gene: TRBD2; CDR3 protein: CASSVDRLADQFF; CDR3 DNA: TGTGCCAGCAGCGTAGATAGGCTAGCGGATCAGTTCTTC
J gene: TRBJ2-2; clone size: many; V gene: TRBV6-2/TRBV6-3; D gene: TRBD1; CDR3 protein: CASSYGTVNTGELFF; CDR3 DNA: TGTGCCAGCAGTTACGGGACAGTGAACACCGGGGAGCTGTTTTTT
J gene: TRBJ2-1; clone size: many; V gene: TRBV6-2/TRBV6-3; D gene: -; CDR3 protein: CASSYKTGPPWDEQFF; CDR3 DNA: TGTGCCAGCAGTTACAAGACAGGCCCACCTTGGGATGAGCAGTTCTTC
J gene: TRBJ2-7; clone size: many; V gene: TRBV3-1; D gene: TRBD2; CDR3 protein: CASSPYSGSSYEQYF; CDR3 DNA: TGTGCCAGCAGCCCCTATAGCGGGAGCTCCTACGAGCAGTACTTC
J gene: TRBJ2-7; clone size: many; V gene: TRBV6-2/TRBV6-3; D gene: -; CDR3 protein: CASRSGSSYEQYF; CDR3 DNA: TGTGCCAGCAGATCCGGGTCCTCCTACGAGCAGTACTTC
J gene: TRBJ2-5; clone size: many; V gene: TRBV28; D gene: TRBD2; CDR3 protein: CASNPGRVVETQYF; CDR3 DNA: TGTGCCAGCAACCCCGGGAGGGTCGTTGAGACCCAGTACTTC
J gene: TRBJ2-7; clone size: many; V gene: TRBV6-5; D gene: -; CDR3 protein: CASSYLAVGDEQYF; CDR3 DNA: TGTGCCAGCAGTTACTTGGCAGTTGGCGACGAGCAGTACTTC